The T cell receptor (beta chain) under discussion was sequenced for a study of PD-1 blockade in classical Hodgkin lymphoma. The germline V and J ends were trimmed by 4 bases and 4 bases, with 11 bases remaining between them. CDR1 is MNHEY, CDR2 SMNVEV, per germline (reference sequence). This CDR3 has 13 amino acids. Exposure to brentuximab vedotin varied, and each patient had relapsed following autologous stem cell transplantation. The assay was immunoSEQ multiplex PCR, and TCRdb's table has in-frame clones only and misses some. The table includes approximately 52,000 clones, just under 75% detected once. This clone is a singleton in its sample.

The receptor comes from a human donor with classical Hodgkin lymphoma. The V and J genes are TRBV27 and TRBJ2-7, with D perhaps TRBD1 (6 bases). Sequences were derived from peripheral blood mononuclear cells (PBMCs), sampled before the second cycle of nivolumab. The CDR3 here is CASSSIQGYEQYF. As DNA, the CDR3 is TGTGCCAGCAGTTCTATACAGGGATACGAGCAGTACTTC.